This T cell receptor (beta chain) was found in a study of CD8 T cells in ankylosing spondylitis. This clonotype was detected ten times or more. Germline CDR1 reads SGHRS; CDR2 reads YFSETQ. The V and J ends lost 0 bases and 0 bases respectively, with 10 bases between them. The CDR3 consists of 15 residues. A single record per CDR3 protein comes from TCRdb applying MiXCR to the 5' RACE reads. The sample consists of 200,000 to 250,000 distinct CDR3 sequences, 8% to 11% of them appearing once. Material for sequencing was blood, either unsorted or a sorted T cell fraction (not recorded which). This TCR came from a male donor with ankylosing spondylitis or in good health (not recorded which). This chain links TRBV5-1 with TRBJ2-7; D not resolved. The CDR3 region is CASSLADRSSYEQYF. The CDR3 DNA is TGCGCCAGCAGCTTGGCAGACCGAAGCTCCTACGAGCAGTACTTC.